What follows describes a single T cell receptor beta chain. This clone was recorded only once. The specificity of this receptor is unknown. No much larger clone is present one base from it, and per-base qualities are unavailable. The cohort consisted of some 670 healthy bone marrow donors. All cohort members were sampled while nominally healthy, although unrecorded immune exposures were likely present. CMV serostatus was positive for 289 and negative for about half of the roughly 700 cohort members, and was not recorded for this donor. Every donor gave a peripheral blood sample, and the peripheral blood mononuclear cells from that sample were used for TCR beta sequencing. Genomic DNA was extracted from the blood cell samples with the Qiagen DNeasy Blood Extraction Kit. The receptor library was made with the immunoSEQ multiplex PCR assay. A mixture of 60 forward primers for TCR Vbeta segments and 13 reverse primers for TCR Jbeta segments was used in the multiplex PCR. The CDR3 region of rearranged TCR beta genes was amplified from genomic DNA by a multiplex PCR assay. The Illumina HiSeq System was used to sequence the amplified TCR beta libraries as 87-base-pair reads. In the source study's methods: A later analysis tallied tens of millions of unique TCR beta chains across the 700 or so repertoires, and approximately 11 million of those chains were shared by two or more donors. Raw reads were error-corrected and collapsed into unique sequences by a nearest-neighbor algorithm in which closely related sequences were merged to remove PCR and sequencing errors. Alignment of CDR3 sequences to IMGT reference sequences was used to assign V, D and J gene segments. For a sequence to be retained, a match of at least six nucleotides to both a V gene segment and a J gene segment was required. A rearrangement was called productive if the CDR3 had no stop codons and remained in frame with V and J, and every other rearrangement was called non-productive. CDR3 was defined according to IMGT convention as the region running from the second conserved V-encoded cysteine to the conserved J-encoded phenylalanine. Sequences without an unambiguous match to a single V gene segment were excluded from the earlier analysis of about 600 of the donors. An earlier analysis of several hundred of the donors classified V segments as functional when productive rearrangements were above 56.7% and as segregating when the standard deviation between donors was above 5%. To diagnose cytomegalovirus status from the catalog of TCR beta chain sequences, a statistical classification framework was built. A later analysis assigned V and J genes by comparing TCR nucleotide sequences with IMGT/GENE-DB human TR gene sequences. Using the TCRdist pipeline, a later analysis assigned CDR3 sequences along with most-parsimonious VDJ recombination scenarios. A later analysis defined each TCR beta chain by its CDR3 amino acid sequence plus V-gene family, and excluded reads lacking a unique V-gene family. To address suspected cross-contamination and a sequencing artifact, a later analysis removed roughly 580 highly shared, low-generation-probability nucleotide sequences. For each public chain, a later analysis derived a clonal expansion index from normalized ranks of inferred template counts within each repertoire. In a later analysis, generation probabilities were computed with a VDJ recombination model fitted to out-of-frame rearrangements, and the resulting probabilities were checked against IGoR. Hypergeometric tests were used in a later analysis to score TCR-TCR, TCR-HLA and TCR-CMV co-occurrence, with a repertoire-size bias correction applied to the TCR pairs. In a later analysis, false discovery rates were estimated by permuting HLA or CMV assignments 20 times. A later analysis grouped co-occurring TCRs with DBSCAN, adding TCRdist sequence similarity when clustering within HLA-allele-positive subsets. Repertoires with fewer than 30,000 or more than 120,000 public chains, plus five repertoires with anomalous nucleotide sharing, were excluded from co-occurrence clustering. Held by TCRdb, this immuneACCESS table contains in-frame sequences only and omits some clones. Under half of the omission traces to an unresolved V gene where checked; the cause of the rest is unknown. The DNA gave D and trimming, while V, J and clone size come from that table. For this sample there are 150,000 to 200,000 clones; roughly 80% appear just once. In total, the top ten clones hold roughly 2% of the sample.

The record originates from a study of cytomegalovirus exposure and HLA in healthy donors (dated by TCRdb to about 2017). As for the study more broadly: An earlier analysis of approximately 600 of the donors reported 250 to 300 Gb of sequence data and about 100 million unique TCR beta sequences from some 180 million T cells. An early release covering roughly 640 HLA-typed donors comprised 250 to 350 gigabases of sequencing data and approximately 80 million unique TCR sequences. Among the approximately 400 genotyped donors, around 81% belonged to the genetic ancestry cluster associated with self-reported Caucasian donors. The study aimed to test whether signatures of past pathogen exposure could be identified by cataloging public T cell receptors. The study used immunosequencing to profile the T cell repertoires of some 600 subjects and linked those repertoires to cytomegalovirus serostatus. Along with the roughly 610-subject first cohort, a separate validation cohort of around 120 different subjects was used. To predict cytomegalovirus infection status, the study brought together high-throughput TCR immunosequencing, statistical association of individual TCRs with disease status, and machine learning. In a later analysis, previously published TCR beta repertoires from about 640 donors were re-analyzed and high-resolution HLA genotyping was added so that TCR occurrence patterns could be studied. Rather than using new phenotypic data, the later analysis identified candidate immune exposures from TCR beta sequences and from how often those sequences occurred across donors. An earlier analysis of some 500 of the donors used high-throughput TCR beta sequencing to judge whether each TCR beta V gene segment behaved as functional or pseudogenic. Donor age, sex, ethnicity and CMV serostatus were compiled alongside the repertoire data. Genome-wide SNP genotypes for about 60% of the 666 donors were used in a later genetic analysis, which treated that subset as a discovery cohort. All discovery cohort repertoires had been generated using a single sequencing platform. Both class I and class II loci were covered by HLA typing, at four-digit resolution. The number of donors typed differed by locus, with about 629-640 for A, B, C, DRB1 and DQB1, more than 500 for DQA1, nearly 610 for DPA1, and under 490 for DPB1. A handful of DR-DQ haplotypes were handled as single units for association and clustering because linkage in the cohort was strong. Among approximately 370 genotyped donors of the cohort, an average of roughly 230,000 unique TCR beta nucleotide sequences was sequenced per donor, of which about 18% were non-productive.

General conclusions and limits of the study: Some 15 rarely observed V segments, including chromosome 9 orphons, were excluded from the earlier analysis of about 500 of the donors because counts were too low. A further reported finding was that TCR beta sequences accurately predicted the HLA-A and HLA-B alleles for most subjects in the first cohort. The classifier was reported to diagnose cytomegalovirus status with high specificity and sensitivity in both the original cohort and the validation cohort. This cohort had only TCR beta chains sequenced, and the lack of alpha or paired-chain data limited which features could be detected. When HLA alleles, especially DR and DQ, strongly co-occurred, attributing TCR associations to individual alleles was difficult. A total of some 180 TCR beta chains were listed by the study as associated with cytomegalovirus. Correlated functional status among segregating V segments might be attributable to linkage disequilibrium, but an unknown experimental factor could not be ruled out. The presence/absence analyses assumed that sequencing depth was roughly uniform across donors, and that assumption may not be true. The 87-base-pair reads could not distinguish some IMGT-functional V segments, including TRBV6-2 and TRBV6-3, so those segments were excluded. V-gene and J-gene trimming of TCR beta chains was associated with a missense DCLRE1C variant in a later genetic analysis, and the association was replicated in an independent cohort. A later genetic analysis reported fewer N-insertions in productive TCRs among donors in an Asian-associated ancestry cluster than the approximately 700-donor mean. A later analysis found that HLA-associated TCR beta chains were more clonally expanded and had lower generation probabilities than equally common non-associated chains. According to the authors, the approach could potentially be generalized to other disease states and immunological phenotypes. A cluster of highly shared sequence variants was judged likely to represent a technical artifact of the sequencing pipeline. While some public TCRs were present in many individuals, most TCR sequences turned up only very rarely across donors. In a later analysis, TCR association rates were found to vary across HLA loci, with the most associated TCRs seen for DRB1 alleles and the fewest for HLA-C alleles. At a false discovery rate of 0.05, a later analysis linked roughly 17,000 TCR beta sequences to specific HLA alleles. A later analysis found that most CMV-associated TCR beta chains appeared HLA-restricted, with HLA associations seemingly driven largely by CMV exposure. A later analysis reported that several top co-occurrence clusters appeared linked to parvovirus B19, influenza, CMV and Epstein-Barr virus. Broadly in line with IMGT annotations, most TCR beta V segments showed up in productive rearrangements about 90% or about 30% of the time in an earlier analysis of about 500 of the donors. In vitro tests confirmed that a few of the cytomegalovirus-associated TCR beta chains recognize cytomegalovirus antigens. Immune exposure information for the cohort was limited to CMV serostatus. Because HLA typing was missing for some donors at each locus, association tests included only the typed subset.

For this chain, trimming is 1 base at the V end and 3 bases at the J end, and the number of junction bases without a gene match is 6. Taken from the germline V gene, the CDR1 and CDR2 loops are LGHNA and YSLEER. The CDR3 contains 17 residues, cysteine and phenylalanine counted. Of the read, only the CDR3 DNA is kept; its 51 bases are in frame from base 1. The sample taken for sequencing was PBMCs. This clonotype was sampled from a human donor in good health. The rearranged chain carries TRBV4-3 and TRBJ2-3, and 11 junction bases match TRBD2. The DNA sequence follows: TGCGCCAGCAGCCAAGGCCTAGCGGGGGGACCAACAGATACGCAGTATTTT. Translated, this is CASSQGLAGGPTDTQYF.